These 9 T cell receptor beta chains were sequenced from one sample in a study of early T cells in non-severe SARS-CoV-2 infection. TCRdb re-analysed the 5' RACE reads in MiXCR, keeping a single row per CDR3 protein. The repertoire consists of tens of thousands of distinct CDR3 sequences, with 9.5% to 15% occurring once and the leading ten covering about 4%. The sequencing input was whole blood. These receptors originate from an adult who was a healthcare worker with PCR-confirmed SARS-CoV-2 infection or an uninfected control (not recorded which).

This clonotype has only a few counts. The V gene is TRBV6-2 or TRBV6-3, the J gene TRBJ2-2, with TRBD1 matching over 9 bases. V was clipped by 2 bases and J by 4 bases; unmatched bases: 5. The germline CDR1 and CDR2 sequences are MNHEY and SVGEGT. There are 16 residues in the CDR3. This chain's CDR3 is CASSYTQGAITGELFF. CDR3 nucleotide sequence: TGTGCCAGCAGTTACACACAGGGGGCCATCACCGGGGAGCTGTTTTTT.

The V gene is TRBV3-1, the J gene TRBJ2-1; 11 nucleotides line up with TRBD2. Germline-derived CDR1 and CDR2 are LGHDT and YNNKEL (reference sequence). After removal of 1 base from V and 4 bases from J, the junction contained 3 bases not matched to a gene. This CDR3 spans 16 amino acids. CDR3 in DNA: TGTGCCAGCAGCCAAGGACTAGCGGGAATGTACAATGAGCAGTTCTTC. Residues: CASSQGLAGMYNEQFF.

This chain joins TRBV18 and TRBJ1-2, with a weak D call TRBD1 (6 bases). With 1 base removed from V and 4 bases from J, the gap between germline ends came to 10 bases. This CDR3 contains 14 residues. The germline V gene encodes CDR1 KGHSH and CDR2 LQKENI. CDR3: CASSPRGPLYGYTF. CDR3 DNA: TGTGCCAGCTCACCACGGGGGCCTCTCTATGGCTACACCTTC.

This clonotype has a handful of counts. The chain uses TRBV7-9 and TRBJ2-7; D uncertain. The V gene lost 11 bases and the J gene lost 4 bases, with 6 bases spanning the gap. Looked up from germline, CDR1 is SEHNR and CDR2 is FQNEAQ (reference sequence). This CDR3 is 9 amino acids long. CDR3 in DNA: TGTGCCGCCGGGTACGAGCAGTACTTC. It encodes CAAGYEQYF.

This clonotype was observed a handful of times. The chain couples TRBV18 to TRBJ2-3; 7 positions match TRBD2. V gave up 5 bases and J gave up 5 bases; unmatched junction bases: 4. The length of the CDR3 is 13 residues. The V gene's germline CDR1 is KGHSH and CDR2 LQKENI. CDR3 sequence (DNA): TGTGCCAGCTCATCTTCGGGGGGAGATACGCAGTATTTT. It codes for CASSSSGGDTQYF. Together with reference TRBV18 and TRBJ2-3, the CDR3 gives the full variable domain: NAGVMQNPRHLVRRRGQEARLRCSPMKGHSHVYWYRQLPEEGLKFMVYLQKENIIDESGMPKERFSAEFPKEGPSILRIQQVVRGDSAAYFCASSSSGGDTQYFGPGTRLTVL.

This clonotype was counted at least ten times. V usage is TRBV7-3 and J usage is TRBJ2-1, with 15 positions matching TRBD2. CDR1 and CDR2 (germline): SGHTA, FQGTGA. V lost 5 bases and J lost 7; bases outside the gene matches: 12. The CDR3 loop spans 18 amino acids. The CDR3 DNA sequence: TGTGCCAGCAGCATCGGGACTAGCGGGAGGAGGGGACAGAATGAGCAGTTCTTC. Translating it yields CASSIGTSGRRGQNEQFF.

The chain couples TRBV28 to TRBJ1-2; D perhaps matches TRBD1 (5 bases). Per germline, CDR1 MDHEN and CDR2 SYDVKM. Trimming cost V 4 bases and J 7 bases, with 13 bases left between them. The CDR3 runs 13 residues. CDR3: CASSSTGGPGYTF. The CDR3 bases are TGTGCCAGCAGTTCGACTGGGGGACCTGGCTACACCTTC.

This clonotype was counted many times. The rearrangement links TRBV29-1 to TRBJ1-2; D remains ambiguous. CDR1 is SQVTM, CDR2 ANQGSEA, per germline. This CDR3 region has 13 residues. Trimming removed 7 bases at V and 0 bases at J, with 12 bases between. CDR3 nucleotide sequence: TGCAGCGCCTGGACGGTAACTAACTATGGCTACACCTTC. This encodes CSAWTVTNYGYTF. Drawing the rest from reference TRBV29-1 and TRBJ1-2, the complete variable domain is SAVISQKPSRDICQRGTSLTIQCQVDSQVTMMFWYRQQPGQSLTLIATANQGSEATYESGFVIDKFPISRPNLTFSTLTVSNMSPEDSSIYLCSAWTVTNYGYTFGSGTRLTVV.

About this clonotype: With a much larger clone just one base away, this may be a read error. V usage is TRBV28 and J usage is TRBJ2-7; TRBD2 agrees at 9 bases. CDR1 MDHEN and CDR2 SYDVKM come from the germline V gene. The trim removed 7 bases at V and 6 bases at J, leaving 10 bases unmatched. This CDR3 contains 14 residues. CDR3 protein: CASIPSGVVCEQYF. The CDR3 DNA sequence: TGTGCCAGCATTCCTAGCGGGGTTGTGTGCGAGCAGTACTTC. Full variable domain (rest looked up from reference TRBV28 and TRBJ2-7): DVKVTQSSRYLVKRTGEKVFLECVQDMDHENMFWYRQDPGLGLRLIYFSYDVKMKEKGDIPEGYSVSREKKERFSLILESASTNQTSMYLCASIPSGVVCEQYFGPGTRLTVT.